The entry below describes one T cell receptor (beta chain). Losses at the gene ends were 6 bases for V and 13 bases for J; bases not matched to a gene: 17. The CDR3 runs 14 residues. Germline-derived CDR1 and CDR2 are MDHEN and SYDVKM. This sample's TCRbeta library carried unique molecular identifier barcodes. TCRdb reprocessed the PCR reads via MiXCR and lists one record per CDR3 protein. The table includes 490,000 or so distinct CDR3 sequences, around 12% detected once. The sample belongs to a study of T-cell reconstitution after alpha-beta-depleted transplantation in children. The receptor was derived from a human donor who donated a stem cell graft to a child with combined immunodeficiency. Source: PBMCs from the stem cell graft donor, taken from the stem cell graft. The chain uses TRBV28 and TRBJ1-2, with 7 bases that match TRBD1. CDR3 residues: CASRYDFRDRPSTF. CDR3 sequence (DNA): TGTGCCAGCAGGTACGATTTCCGGGACAGACCTTCCACCTTC.